This T cell receptor (beta chain) was sequenced during a study of cytomegalovirus exposure and HLA in healthy donors. Study-wide points: In a later analysis, TCR association rates varied by HLA locus: DRB1 most, HLA-C fewest.

CDR3 size: 15 residues. Germline assignment: CDR1 WNHNN and CDR2 SYGVQD (reference sequence). Losses at the gene ends were 0 bases for V and 2 bases for J; bases not matched to a gene: 4. Notes on this clone: Its antigen is undetermined.

PCR primers comprised 60 Vbeta and 13 Jbeta primers. Clones were sequenced by immunoSEQ multiplex PCR, and TCRdb holds only the in-frame ones, with some missing. The table records about 160,000 clones, roughly 84% of them present only once. The receptor comes from a young man in good health and CMV-seronegative. Sequenced material: PBMCs. The chain is built from TRBV10-1 and TRBJ2-7; 7 bases line up with TRBD2. The chain's CDR3 is CASSESTGGPYEQYF. In nucleotides, the CDR3 is TGCGCCAGCAGTGAGTCTACGGGAGGCCCCTACGAGCAGTACTTC.